This entry lists 13 T cell receptor beta chains sequenced from one sample in a study of T cells in Graves' hyperthyroidism and ophthalmopathy. RNA transcripts gave rise to amplified TCR beta CDR3 regions. HTBI primers drove first-round RT-PCR of the TCR CDR3. Each CDR3 protein gets one entry after TCRdb re-called the multiplex PCR reads with MiXCR. The sample gives approximately 320,000 distinct CDR3 sequences, around 16% of which show up once; roughly 33% is in the top ten. Sequencing was carried out using blood. Receptor source: a man younger than 45 with Graves' hyperthyroidism.

This clonotype has only a few counts. This sequence joins TRBV15 and TRBJ1-5, with D unclear. V was trimmed by 3 bases and J by 2 bases, leaving 11 bases between them. This CDR3 has 15 residues. The germline CDR1 and CDR2 sequences are LNHNV and YYDKDF (reference sequence). The DNA for the CDR3 is TGTGCCACCAGCAGCGCCGGGAGGGGCAATCAGCCCCAGCATTTT. This codes for CATSSAGRGNQPQHF. The full variable domain, rest sourced from reference TRBV15 and TRBJ1-5, is DAMVIQNPRYQVTQFGKPVTLSCSQTLNHNVMYWYQQKSSQAPKLLFHYYDKDFNNEADTPDNFQSRRPNTSFCFLDIRSPGLGDTAMYLCATSSAGRGNQPQHFGDGTRLSIL.

J is TRBJ2-1 and V is TRBV10-3; D is undetermined. The CDR3 loop spans 13 amino acids. V was clipped by 8 bases and J by 0 bases, with 8 bases between them. Germline values: CDR1 ENHRY, CDR2 SYGVKD. The CDR3 protein is CAIGAFSYNEQFF. Here the CDR3 DNA reads TGTGCCATCGGCGCCTTCTCCTACAATGAGCAGTTCTTC.

The chain couples TRBV7-8 to TRBJ1-5, with D possibly being TRBD1 (6 bases). This CDR3 spans 16 amino acids. Germline assignment: CDR1 SGHVS and CDR2 FQNEAQ. Trimming pared 0 bases from V and 4 bases from J, leaving 13 bases between. The CDR3 DNA reads as TGTGCCAGCAGCTTAGCCAGGACAGATAAGAATCAGCCCCAGCATTTT. Translation gives CASSLARTDKNQPQHF.

This chain uses TRBV4-1 with TRBJ2-3, with 7 nucleotides matching TRBD2. Losses at the gene ends were 3 bases for V and 2 bases for J; bases not matched to a gene: 5. Germline CDR1 and CDR2: MGHRA and YSYEKL. There are 15 residues in the CDR3. CDR3 sequence: CASSQGLILTDTQYF. CDR3 in DNA: TGCGCCAGCAGCCAGGGACTAATCCTCACAGATACGCAGTATTTT.

The chain carries TRBV5-4 and TRBJ1-3; 10 bases fit TRBD1. Germline V gene data show CDR1 as SGHNT and CDR2 as YYREEE (reference sequence). V shed 4 bases and J 5 bases; nucleotides not matched to a gene: 3. The CDR3 has 14 amino acids. This chain's CDR3 is CASSLDRGRNTIYF. The CDR3 region has the DNA TGTGCCAGCAGCCTGGACAGGGGGAGAAACACCATATATTTT.

The chain links TRBV12-3 or TRBV12-4 to TRBJ2-1; 9 bases line up with TRBD1. V lost 1 base, J lost 8 bases, and 6 bases stayed unmatched. The CDR3 is made up of 15 amino acids. The CDR3: CASSLGTGDNDEQFF. CDR3 bases: TGTGCCAGCAGTTTAGGGACAGGGGATAACGATGAGCAGTTCTTC.

The rearrangement links TRBV6-2 or TRBV6-3 to TRBJ2-6; 7 nucleotides agree with TRBD1. V trimming: 5 bases; J trimming: 0 bases; junction bases outside the gene matches: 7. The CDR3 loop spans 17 amino acids. Looked up from germline, CDR1 is MNHEY and CDR2 is SVGEGT. CDR3 in amino acids: CASSHPGQTSGANVLTF. CDR3 bases: TGTGCCAGCAGTCATCCGGGACAGACCTCTGGGGCCAACGTCCTGACTTTC.

This clonotype was picked up many times. The chain is built from TRBV29-1 and TRBJ1-1; no reliable D call. The CDR3 is 12 residues long. In germline, CDR1 is SQVTM, CDR2 ANQGSEA. V was clipped by 6 bases and J by 1 base, with 9 bases between them. The DNA of the CDR3 is TGCAGCGTCGGCTCACCGAACACTGAAGCTTTCTTT. Amino acids: CSVGSPNTEAFF. Full variable domain (missing parts from reference TRBV29-1 and TRBJ1-1): SAVISQKPSRDICQRGTSLTIQCQVDSQVTMMFWYRQQPGQSLTLIATANQGSEATYESGFVIDKFPISRPNLTFSTLTVSNMSPEDSSIYLCSVGSPNTEAFFGQGTRLTVV.

CDR3 loop: CAQGLTGRNEQFF. The CDR3 coding sequence is TGTGCCCAGGGGTTGACAGGGAGGAATGAGCAGTTCTTC. The chain links TRBV10-3 to TRBJ2-1, with D possibly being TRBD1 (7 bases). This CDR3 has 13 amino acids. The germline V and J ends were trimmed by 11 bases and 7 bases, with 18 bases remaining between them. The V gene's germline CDR1 is ENHRY and CDR2 SYGVKD.

The chain has TRBV5-1 and TRBJ2-5; perhaps TRBD2 as D (6 bases). V gave up 0 bases and J gave up 1 base, with 7 bases separating them. There are 14 residues in the CDR3. In germline, CDR1 is SGHRS, CDR2 YFSETQ. This CDR3 reads CASSLGGVQETQYF. In DNA form, the CDR3 reads TGCGCCAGCAGCTTGGGGGGGGTCCAAGAGACCCAGTACTTC.

In this sample, this clonotype turned up a few times. The J gene is TRBJ2-3, the V gene TRBV19; 9 bases are shared with TRBD2. The CDR3 has 13 residues. V dropped 4 bases and J dropped 5; count of bases not matched to a gene: 1. Germline assignment: CDR1 LNHDA and CDR2 SQIVND (reference sequence). The chain's CDR3 is CASSTAGGDTQYF. DNA of the CDR3: TGTGCCAGTAGTACAGCGGGGGGAGATACGCAGTATTTT.

This clonotype has at least ten counts. The gene calls are TRBV7-9 and TRBJ2-5, with D perhaps being TRBD1 or TRBD2 (6 bases each). Looked up from germline, CDR1 is SEHNR and CDR2 is FQNEAQ (reference sequence). The CDR3 sequence is 16 residues long. Between the trimmed V and J ends, which lost 5 bases and 4 bases, there was a span of 20 bases. CDR3 bases: TGTGCCAGCAGCCCTCCCGGTGGGGGGCAGGGAGAGACCCAGTACTTC. Encoded protein: CASSPPGGGQGETQYF.

This clonotype came up a few times. A much larger clone is a single base away; this may be a read error. V is TRBV28 and J is TRBJ2-3, with 11 bases identical to TRBD2. The germline CDR1 and CDR2 sequences are MDHEN and SYDVKM. V was clipped by 2 bases and J by 3 bases; unmatched bases: 1. This CDR3 is 15 amino acids long. CDR3 nucleotide sequence: TGTGCCAGCAGTTTAGCTAGCGGGGGGACAGATACGCAGTATTTT. Its translation is CASSLASGGTDTQYF.